A single sample is the source of the 32 T cell receptor beta chains below, sequenced in a study of graft-versus-host responses after intestinal transplantation. The protocol was immunoSEQ multiplex PCR, while the TCRdb copy is restricted to in-frame clones and leaves out a portion. The table records some 110,000 clones, more than 80% of them present only once. These receptors have no identified antigens. The sample in question was unstimulated CD4+ T cells sorted from spleen or lymph node cells, obtained before transplant. All receptors derive from a human donor who was the organ donor for an intestinal transplant.

The gene calls are TRBV9 and TRBJ2-1; either TRBD1 or TRBD2 may fit D (6 bases each). CDR3 size: 12 residues. Trimming left V 4 bases short and J 10 bases short, with 12 bases between. In germline, CDR1 is SGDLS, CDR2 YYNGEE. For the CDR3, the DNA is TGTGCCAGCAGCCGGGGGCTGGGGGAGCAGTTCTTC. Translating gives CASSRGLGEQFF.

J is TRBJ2-2 and V is TRBV9; D is possibly TRBD2 (5 bases). Per the germline V gene, CDR1 is SGDLS and CDR2 is YYNGEE. V gave up 3 bases and J gave up 7 bases, with 16 bases separating them. CDR3 length: 15 residues. The CDR3 sequence: CASSATKGSRGELFF. The DNA of the CDR3 is TGTGCCAGCAGCGCTACCAAAGGGAGTCGCGGGGAGCTGTTTTTT.

A word on this clone: The sample carries other DNA sequences with the same CDR3. This chain joins TRBV18 and TRBJ1-4, with D unresolved. CDR3 length: 14 residues. The V end was cut by 6 bases, the J end by 2 bases, with 10 bases between. CDR1 and CDR2 from the germline V gene are KGHSH and LQKENI. The CDR3 reads CASSLGPTNEKLFF. In nucleotides, the CDR3 is TGTGCCAGCTCCCTAGGACCGACTAATGAAAAACTGTTTTTT.

This chain connects TRBV2 to TRBJ2-7; TRBD2 matches at 12 bases. The CDR3 runs to 15 residues. The V gene end was trimmed by 7 bases and the J gene end by 5 bases; junction bases not matched to a gene: 9. Germline CDR1 and CDR2: SNHLY and FYNNEI. The CDR3 here is CASTSPSGRVDEQYF. The CDR3 coding sequence is TGTGCCAGCACTTCTCCTAGCGGGAGGGTTGACGAGCAGTACTTC.

The chain links TRBV19 to TRBJ1-1; TRBD1 matches at 8 bases. This CDR3 is built from 13 residues. CDR1 and CDR2 from the germline V gene are LNHDA and SQIVND (reference sequence). Trimming removed 4 bases from V and 5 bases from J; junction bases left unmatched: 3. The CDR3 DNA reads as TGTGCCAGTAGTACAGGGGGCGGTACTGAAGCTTTCTTT. Translation: CASSTGGGTEAFF.

The gene calls are TRBV15 and TRBJ2-7, with D possibly being TRBD2 (5 bases). This CDR3 is built from 12 residues. V lost 2 bases and J 5 bases, leaving 7 bases between the germline ends. CDR1 and CDR2 (germline): LNHNV, YYDKDF (reference sequence). The CDR3 region has the DNA TGTGCCACCAGCAGAATCGGGGACGAGCAGTACTTC. Its translation: CATSRIGDEQYF.

The chain links TRBV7-9 to TRBJ1-2; 11 nucleotides agree with TRBD1. The length of the CDR3 is 14 residues. From germline, CDR1 is SEHNR and CDR2 FQNEAQ (reference sequence). Germline trimming cut 5 bases from V and 4 bases from J; bases unmatched to any gene: 3. The CDR3 coding sequence is TGTGCCAGCAGCCCGGGGACAGGGGGCTATGGCTACACCTTC. Amino acid sequence: CASSPGTGGYGYTF.

The chain carries TRBV9 and TRBJ2-3, with TRBD2 as a possible D gene (5 bases). Trimming took off 5 bases at V and 5 bases at J, with 9 bases between the two ends. Germline CDR1 is SGDLS and CDR2 is YYNGEE. This CDR3 region has 12 residues. CDR3 protein: CASRAEGDTQYF. The CDR3 bases are TGTGCCAGCAGAGCCGAGGGAGATACGCAGTATTTT.

In this sample, this clone turned up a few times. The chain is built from TRBV30 and TRBJ2-7, with TRBD1 as a possible D gene (5 bases). Germline V gene data show CDR1 as GTSNPN and CDR2 as SVGIG (reference sequence). The ends were cut back, 5 bases at V and 0 bases at J, with 5 bases in the middle. The CDR3 runs to 11 residues. CDR3 residues: CAWDSSYEQYF. CDR3 nucleotide sequence: TGTGCCTGGGACAGCTCCTACGAGCAGTACTTC.

This clone has a single count. The J gene is TRBJ2-1, the V gene TRBV11-2; D remains unclear. Germline CDR1 and CDR2: SGHAT and FQNNGV. V shed 3 bases and J shed 4 bases, with 10 bases lying between them. This CDR3 has 14 residues. As DNA, the CDR3 is TGTGCCAGCAGCTTTGTAAGTGTTTACAATGAGCAGTTCTTC. Its protein product is CASSFVSVYNEQFF. Variable domain in full (rest from reference TRBV11-2 and TRBJ2-1): EAGVAQSPRYKIIEKRQSVAFWCNPISGHATLYWYQQILGQGPKLLIQFQNNGVVDDSQLPKDRFSAERLKGVDSTLKIQPAKLEDSAVYLCASSFVSVYNEQFFGPGTRLTVL.

J is TRBJ2-3 and V is TRBV10-3; D is unresolved. CDR3 length: 16 amino acids. V lost 4 bases, J lost 2 bases, and 16 bases lay in between. CDR1 ENHRY and CDR2 SYGVKD come from the germline V gene. CDR3 sequence (DNA): TGTGCCATCAGTGGGGGTCTATCAGGAGCCACAGATACGCAGTATTTT. Translation gives CAISGGLSGATDTQYF.

This chain links TRBV28 with TRBJ1-5, with D unresolved. V lost 2 bases to trimming and J lost 5 bases, with 10 bases between them. This CDR3 region has 14 residues. From germline, CDR1 is MDHEN and CDR2 SYDVKM. For the CDR3, the DNA is TGTGCCAGCAGTTTAGTACAGACATATCAGCCCCAGCATTTT. This encodes CASSLVQTYQPQHF.

V is TRBV7-2 and J is TRBJ1-2; 10 bases are a match to TRBD1. The CDR3 consists of 16 residues. Germline V gene lookup returns CDR1 SGHTA and CDR2 FQGNSA. With 5 bases clipped from V and 4 bases from J, the junction kept 10 bases outside the gene matches. CDR3 region: CASSPGSTGGSYGYTF. The CDR3 region has the DNA TGTGCCAGCAGCCCCGGTTCGACAGGGGGCTCCTATGGCTACACCTTC.

The count of this clone is one. This rearrangement joins TRBV30 to TRBJ2-7; D is unclear. Germline CDR1 GTSNPN, CDR2 SVGIG (reference sequence). Deletions cut 4 bases from V and 4 bases from J, with 14 bases between. The length of the CDR3 is 13 residues. CDR3 protein: CAWNESGLYEQYF. CDR3 nucleotide sequence: TGTGCCTGGAATGAAAGTGGGTTGTACGAGCAGTACTTC.

The rearrangement joins TRBV19 to TRBJ2-5; TRBD2 is a possible D gene (6 bases). V was trimmed by 3 bases and J by 7 bases, leaving 15 bases between them. Germline V CDR1 and CDR2: LNHDA, SQIVND (reference sequence). This CDR3 has 14 residues. CDR3 in amino acids: CASSMGTPGGTQYF. The CDR3 nucleotides are TGTGCCAGTAGTATGGGGACTCCCGGGGGGACCCAGTACTTC.

The V call is TRBV5-1, the J call TRBJ2-2; weak D call: TRBD2 (5 bases). The CDR3 consists of 17 residues. V lost 3 bases and J lost 1, with 16 bases in between. Germline V gene sequence: CDR1 SGHRS, CDR2 YFSETQ. The CDR3 coding sequence is TGCGCCAGCAGCTCGGACGTGGGGAGTTGGAACACCGGGGAGCTGTTTTTT. This codes for CASSSDVGSWNTGELFF.

V and J are TRBV7-2 and TRBJ1-1, with D uncertain. The CDR3 spans 12 residues. Trimming shortened V by 3 bases and J by 2 bases, and 4 bases separated the two germline ends. Germline assignment: CDR1 SGHTA and CDR2 FQGNSA. Here the CDR3 reads CASSFPNTEAFF. The DNA for the CDR3 is TGTGCCAGCAGCTTCCCAAACACTGAAGCTTTCTTT.

The chain is built from TRBV4-3 and TRBJ2-5; TRBD1 agrees at 11 bases. The CDR3 is 14 residues long. Germline trimming cut 3 bases from V and 4 bases from J; bases unmatched to any gene: 1. Germline CDR1 LGHNA, CDR2 YSLEER. This CDR3 reads CASSQGQGGETQYF. DNA for the CDR3: TGCGCCAGCAGCCAGGGACAGGGGGGAGAGACCCAGTACTTC.

This chain joins TRBV7-2 and TRBJ1-2, with 7 bases identical to TRBD1. Germline lookup yields CDR1 SGHTA and CDR2 FQGNSA. This CDR3 has 18 amino acids. The J segment lost 4 bases and the V segment lost 1 base, leaving 15 bases of the junction unmatched. The DNA for the CDR3 is TGTGCCAGCAGCTTAGTACATGGAGGGGGCGGAATCATCTATGGCTACACCTTC. Translating it yields CASSLVHGGGGIIYGYTF.

This sequence joins TRBV15 and TRBJ2-2; D ambiguous. The CDR3 length is 16 residues. V was pared by 0 bases and J by 2 bases, with 10 bases between. CDR1 LNHNV and CDR2 YYDKDF come from the germline V gene (reference sequence). The CDR3 protein is CATSRDLLSNTGELFF. The CDR3 DNA reads as TGTGCCACCAGCAGAGATTTGTTATCAAACACCGGGGAGCTGTTTTTT. The whole variable domain, filled in from reference TRBV15 and TRBJ2-2, reads DAMVIQNPRYQVTQFGKPVTLSCSQTLNHNVMYWYQQKSSQAPKLLFHYYDKDFNNEADTPDNFQSRRPNTSFCFLDIRSPGLGDTAMYLCATSRDLLSNTGELFFGEGSRLTVL.

This chain joins TRBV27 and TRBJ1-4; TRBD1 agrees at 8 bases. The CDR3 runs to 16 residues. Germline CDR1 reads MNHEY; CDR2 reads SMNVEV (reference sequence). The trim removed 5 bases at V and 9 bases at J, leaving 14 bases unmatched. The CDR3 nucleotides read TGTGCCAGCAGTCGCACCTCGACAGGGGTAACGAAAAAACTGTTTTTT. Encoded protein: CASSRTSTGVTKKLFF.

The chain has TRBV19 and TRBJ2-1; the D is unclear. The germline V gene encodes CDR1 LNHDA and CDR2 SQIVND (reference sequence). V lost 8 bases and J 1 base, leaving 9 bases between the germline ends. The CDR3 spans 13 residues. CDR3 nucleotides: TGTGCCAGTTACTCAACATCCTACAATGAGCAGTTCTTC. It translates to CASYSTSYNEQFF. Looking up the rest from reference TRBV19 and TRBJ2-1 gives the full variable domain: DGGITQSPKYLFRKEGQNVTLSCEQNLNHDAMYWYRQDPGQGLRLIYYSQIVNDFQKGDIAEGYSVSREKKESFPLTVTSAQKNPTAFYLCASYSTSYNEQFFGPGTRLTVL.

This clone is a singleton in its sample. V is TRBV6-1 and J is TRBJ1-5; 7 positions match TRBD1. The CDR3 spans 15 residues. Germline V gives CDR1 MNHNS, CDR2 SASEGT. V lost 8 bases and J lost 3; bases outside the gene matches: 10. CDR3 loop: CASERQGGFNQPQHF. Written as DNA, the CDR3 is TGTGCCAGCGAGAGACAGGGTGGGTTCAATCAGCCCCAGCATTTT.

V is TRBV6-1 and J is TRBJ2-1; D possibly corresponds to TRBD2 (6 bases). CDR3 length: 14 residues. V lost 0 bases to trimming and J lost 7 bases, with 10 bases between them. Germline assignment: CDR1 MNHNS and CDR2 SASEGT. This CDR3 is CASSEAGGVNEQFF. In DNA form, the CDR3 reads TGTGCCAGCAGTGAAGCGGGAGGTGTAAATGAGCAGTTCTTC.

The chain links TRBV28 to TRBJ2-7, with D perhaps matching TRBD1 (5 bases). Germline values: CDR1 MDHEN, CDR2 SYDVKM. V was cut by 7 bases and J by 9 bases, with 22 bases left in between. There are 14 residues in the CDR3. The CDR3 region is CASTTSVTQRGQYF. CDR3 DNA: TGTGCCAGCACTACTTCAGTTACGCAAAGGGGGCAGTACTTC.

This chain connects TRBV5-1 to TRBJ1-1, with D perhaps TRBD1 (5 bases). CDR1 SGHRS and CDR2 YFSETQ come from the germline V gene. Between the trimmed V and J ends, which lost 5 bases and 5 bases, there was a span of 13 bases. This CDR3 has 13 residues. CDR3 in amino acids: CASRNAGGTEAFF. The CDR3 nucleotides read TGCGCCAGCAGAAACGCGGGGGGTACTGAAGCTTTCTTT.

The chain couples TRBV6-6 to TRBJ2-2; D tentatively fits TRBD1 or TRBD2 (7 bases each). The ends were cut back, 6 bases at V and 8 bases at J, with 13 bases in the middle. CDR3 length: 13 amino acids. Germline V gives CDR1 MNHNY, CDR2 SVGAGI (reference sequence). CDR3: CASRRQGGGELFF. The CDR3 DNA reads TGTGCCAGCAGGCGACAGGGAGGGGGGGAGCTGTTTTTT.

This rearrangement joins TRBV27 to TRBJ2-1; 10 bases are shared with TRBD1. The V segment lost 2 bases and the J segment 6 bases; nucleotides outside the gene matches: 4. Germline CDR1 is MNHEY and CDR2 is SMNVEV (reference sequence). The CDR3 spans 15 residues. The CDR3 sequence is CASSLRGQGINEQFF. CDR3 DNA: TGTGCCAGCAGTTTAAGGGGACAGGGGATCAATGAGCAGTTCTTC.

This clone showed up just a few times. The rearrangement links TRBV5-6 to TRBJ2-7, with D tentatively TRBD1 (8 bases). V dropped 5 bases and J dropped 8 bases, with 14 bases sitting between them. The CDR3 extends over 12 amino acids. CDR1 and CDR2 from the germline V gene are SGHDT and YYEEEE. Here the CDR3 reads CASRRTGTKQYF. CDR3 in DNA: TGTGCCAGCAGACGGACAGGGACTAAGCAGTACTTC. Full variable domain (remainder filled in from reference TRBV5-6 and TRBJ2-7): DAGVTQSPTHLIKTRGQQVTLRCSPKSGHDTVSWYQQALGQGPQFIFQYYEEEERQRGNFPDRFSGHQFPNYSSELNVNALLLGDSALYLCASRRTGTKQYFGPGTRLTVT.

The V call is TRBV5-1, the J call TRBJ2-5; D unresolved. The CDR3 sequence is 14 residues long. Germline V CDR1 and CDR2: SGHRS, YFSETQ. V lost 1 base, J lost 1 base, and 8 bases lay in between. The CDR3 is CASSLRQPQETQYF. CDR3 DNA: TGCGCCAGCAGCTTGAGGCAGCCCCAAGAGACCCAGTACTTC.

CDR3 DNA: TGTGCCAGTAGTCTCCAGGGTGGCGGGGAGCTGTTTTTT. Translation: CASSLQGGGELFF. The chain links TRBV19 to TRBJ2-2, with a weak D call TRBD1 (5 bases). The CDR3 runs 13 residues. Trimming stripped 5 bases from V and 7 bases from J, with 11 bases between. Germline V lookup: CDR1 LNHDA, CDR2 SQIVND (reference sequence).

The gene calls are TRBV4-3 and TRBJ1-1; possibly TRBD1 for D (5 bases). The CDR3 spans 15 residues. CDR1 and CDR2 from the germline V gene are LGHNA and YSLEER. Trimming took 1 base from V and 4 from J, leaving 13 bases between them. DNA for the CDR3: TGCGCCAGCAGCCAAGTATCCGGCAGGGCCACTGAAGCTTTCTTT. Translation: CASSQVSGRATEAFF.